This T cell receptor (beta chain) is from a study of blood T cell repertoires in COVID-19. This clone was recorded once. Cohorts were assigned according to the clinical history that participants reported. The table came from immunoSEQ multiplex PCR; TCRdb's copy has only in-frame clones and leaves some out. The data show about 310,000 clones, approximately 85% seen once. Germline V lookup: CDR1 SQVTM, CDR2 ANQGSEA. V dropped 6 bases and J dropped 6 bases, with 11 bases sitting between them. The CDR3 totals 11 residues. The receptor was derived from a man aged 30 to 45 who had recovered from COVID-19. This rearrangement joins TRBV29-1 to TRBJ1-1; D possibly corresponds to TRBD1 (5 bases). Sequencing was done on a sample of PBMCs or T cells enriched from blood (not recorded which). Here the CDR3 DNA reads TGCAGCGTAGACATGACAGCTGAAGCTTTCTTT. Its translation is CSVDMTAEAFF.